Presented here are 24 T cell receptor beta chains from one specimen sequenced in a study of CD8 T cells in ankylosing spondylitis. TCRdb analysed the 5' RACE reads with MiXCR anew, one entry per CDR3 protein. The sample yields approximately 260,000 distinct CDR3 sequences, about a sixth seen once. The sample was blood, either unsorted or a sorted T cell fraction (not recorded which). The receptors originated from a male donor with ankylosing spondylitis or in good health (not recorded which).

This chain uses TRBV4-3 with TRBJ2-7; tentatively, D is TRBD1 (5 bases). Germline loops: CDR1 LGHNA, CDR2 YSLEER. The CDR3 runs 14 residues. Trimming took 0 bases from V and 2 from J, leaving 8 bases between them. CDR3 DNA sequence: TGCGCCAGCAGCCAAGATTGGGGCCCCTACGAGCAGTACTTC. Protein product: CASSQDWGPYEQYF.

This clonotype was observed at least ten times. This rearrangement joins TRBV5-1 to TRBJ1-1; 9 nucleotides align to TRBD1. There are 13 residues in the CDR3. Germline V gene data show CDR1 as SGHRS and CDR2 as YFSETQ. With 5 bases clipped from V and 1 base from J, the junction kept 0 bases outside the gene matches. The CDR3 loop reads CASRDRGNTEAFF. The CDR3, as DNA: TGCGCCAGCAGGGACAGGGGGAACACTGAAGCTTTCTTT.

In this sample, this clonotype turned up a few times. The V and J genes are TRBV4-3 and TRBJ1-2; a possible D gene is TRBD1 (6 bases). V was shortened by 0 bases and J by 6 bases, with 17 bases between the two germline ends. The CDR3 runs 16 residues. From germline, CDR1 is LGHNA and CDR2 YSLEER. The CDR3 nucleotides are TGCGCCAGCAGCCAAGACCGGACAGTCCTGGGGGATGGCTACACCTTC. Its translation is CASSQDRTVLGDGYTF.

This clonotype was picked up a small number of times. This chain joins TRBV11-2 and TRBJ2-1; maybe TRBD2 (5 bases). CDR3 size: 15 residues. V lost 5 bases, J lost 4 bases, and 15 bases lay in between. The germline V gene has CDR1 SGHAT and CDR2 FQNNGV. This chain's CDR3 is CASSEGYPSYNEQFF. The CDR3 bases are TGTGCCAGCAGCGAGGGATACCCCTCTTACAATGAGCAGTTCTTC.

This clonotype has only a few counts. The chain combines TRBV12-3 or TRBV12-4 with TRBJ2-3; D unresolved. V was cut by 6 bases and J by 0 bases, with 16 bases left in between. This CDR3 is built from 16 residues. CDR3 bases: TGTGCCAGCAGGACGTCGTGGAGTCGTAGCACAGATACGCAGTATTTT. Encoded protein: CASRTSWSRSTDTQYF.

This clonotype was seen at least ten times. The V gene is TRBV6-5, the J gene TRBJ2-5; 7 nucleotides agree with TRBD2. The CDR3 has 15 amino acids. The germline CDR1 and CDR2 sequences are MNHEY and SVGAGI. J was trimmed by 7 bases and V by 2 bases; bases with no gene match: 10. The CDR3 DNA is TGTGCCAGCAGTTACAGTGGGGAGGGTCCAGGGACCCAGTACTTC. This translates into CASSYSGEGPGTQYF.

This clonotype has just a few counts. The chain carries TRBV27 and TRBJ2-1, with D possibly matching TRBD2 (5 bases). Per germline, CDR1 MNHEY and CDR2 SMNVEV (reference sequence). V was trimmed by 2 bases and J by 6 bases, leaving 8 bases between them. The CDR3 covers 13 residues. The CDR3 protein is CASSLLASNEQFF. The CDR3 coding sequence is TGTGCCAGCAGTTTACTAGCTTCCAATGAGCAGTTCTTC.

This clonotype was observed a handful of times. The genes are TRBV11-3 and TRBJ2-5, with 7 bases aligning to TRBD1. The junction had 10 bases not matched to a gene; V was cut back by 5 bases and J by 4 bases. The CDR3 length is 15 residues. Germline assignment: CDR1 SGHNT and CDR2 YENEEA. The CDR3 reads CASSRGQVIGETQYF. For the CDR3, the DNA is TGTGCCAGCAGCCGTGGACAGGTCATAGGAGAGACCCAGTACTTC.

This clonotype was picked up many times. This chain connects TRBV12-3 or TRBV12-4 to TRBJ2-2; tentatively, D is TRBD2 (6 bases). CDR3 length equals 12 residues. Trimming stripped 3 bases from V and 7 bases from J, with 6 bases between. CDR3 region: CASSFGGGELFF. The CDR3 bases are TGTGCCAGCAGTTTCGGGGGCGGGGAGCTGTTTTTT.

This clonotype was found a few times. The chain joins TRBV12-3 or TRBV12-4 to TRBJ2-7; 8 positions match TRBD1. V trimming: 0 bases; J trimming: 7 bases; junction bases outside the gene matches: 5. The CDR3 contains 14 residues. Here the CDR3 reads CASSLATGVDEQYF. The CDR3 nucleotides read TGTGCCAGCAGTTTAGCGACAGGGGTTGATGAGCAGTACTTC.

V usage is TRBV7-9 and J usage is TRBJ1-4; no firm D call. The V gene's germline CDR1 is SEHNR and CDR2 FQNEAQ (reference sequence). This CDR3 has 14 amino acids. Trimming took off 2 bases at V and 3 bases at J, with 7 bases between the two ends. The CDR3 loop reads CASSLLGANEKLFF. CDR3 in DNA: TGTGCCAGCAGCTTATTGGGAGCTAATGAAAAACTGTTTTTT. Combining the CDR3 with reference TRBV7-9 and TRBJ1-4 gives the whole variable domain DTGVSQNPRHKITKRGQNVTFRCDPISEHNRLYWYRQTLGQGPEFLTYFQNEAQLEKSRLLSDRFSAERPKGSFSTLEIQRTEQGDSAMYLCASSLLGANEKLFFGSGTQLSVL.

V is TRBV27 and J is TRBJ2-2; 9 bases are a match to TRBD2. This CDR3 is built from 18 residues. Germline V lookup: CDR1 MNHEY, CDR2 SMNVEV (reference sequence). The junction had 9 bases not matched to a gene; V was cut back by 1 base and J by 3 bases. CDR3 region: CASSLWASGEGDTGELFF. In DNA, the CDR3 is TGTGCCAGCAGTTTATGGGCTAGCGGGGAAGGGGACACCGGGGAGCTGTTTTTT.

This clonotype was observed once. The chain recombines TRBV5-4 with TRBJ2-7, with 9 bases aligning to TRBD1. J gave up 1 base and V 2 bases, and 4 bases lay outside the gene matches. The germline V gene encodes CDR1 SGHNT and CDR2 YYREEE (reference sequence). The CDR3 covers 15 residues. The CDR3 is CASSFDGQGSYEQYF. Written as DNA, the CDR3 is TGTGCCAGCAGCTTTGATGGACAGGGGTCCTACGAGCAGTACTTC. Full variable domain (rest looked up from reference TRBV5-4 and TRBJ2-7): ETGVTQSPTHLIKTRGQQVTLRCSSQSGHNTVSWYQQALGQGPQFIFQYYREEENGRGNFPPRFSGLQFPNYSSELNVNALELDDSALYLCASSFDGQGSYEQYFGPGTRLTVT.

This clonotype was picked up a small number of times. The rearrangement links TRBV28 to TRBJ2-5; D not resolved. Trimming removed 3 bases at V and 3 bases at J, with 8 bases between. Per germline, CDR1 MDHEN and CDR2 SYDVKM. CDR3 length: 13 amino acids. The CDR3 DNA sequence: TGTGCCAGCAGTTTTTTCAAGAAAGAGACCCAGTACTTC. This translates into CASSFFKKETQYF.

The chain uses TRBV29-1 and TRBJ2-1; the match to TRBD2 covers 11 bases. Germline values: CDR1 SQVTM, CDR2 ANQGSEA. The CDR3 loop spans 17 amino acids. With 1 base clipped from V and 4 bases from J, the junction kept 9 bases outside the gene matches. CDR3 region: CSVEGSLAGGQYNEQFF. The CDR3 nucleotides are TGCAGCGTTGAAGGGTCCCTAGCGGGAGGCCAATACAATGAGCAGTTCTTC.

The chain links TRBV12-3 or TRBV12-4 to TRBJ1-2, with TRBD1 matching over 7 bases. Germline trimming cut 7 bases from V and 6 bases from J; bases unmatched to any gene: 11. CDR3 length: 14 residues. CDR3 amino acids: CASTMTGQSNGYTF. CDR3 bases: TGTGCCAGCACCATGACAGGGCAATCTAATGGCTACACCTTC.

The rearrangement uses TRBV5-5 and TRBJ2-1; D tentatively fits TRBD1 or TRBD2 (5 bases each). The V gene's germline CDR1 is SGHKS and CDR2 YYEKEE (reference sequence). V was trimmed by 0 bases and J by 1 base, leaving 14 bases between them. The CDR3 is made up of 17 amino acids. The CDR3 loop reads CASSLVPGRVSYNEQFF. CDR3 nucleotide sequence: TGTGCCAGCAGCTTGGTACCGGGACGGGTATCCTACAATGAGCAGTTCTTC.

This clonotype was detected only a few times. The chain combines TRBV27 with TRBJ2-7, with D tentatively TRBD2 (5 bases). The CDR3 length is 16 residues. The V end lost 2 bases, the J end lost 5 bases, and 19 bases lay between the germline ends. Germline V gene sequence: CDR1 MNHEY, CDR2 SMNVEV (reference sequence). The CDR3 spells CASSLLAGLANDEQYF. In nucleotides, the CDR3 is TGTGCCAGCAGTTTACTCGCAGGTTTAGCGAATGACGAGCAGTACTTC.

This chain joins TRBV11-2 and TRBJ2-1; no clear D. Per the germline V gene, CDR1 is SGHAT and CDR2 is FQNNGV. Trimming left V 0 bases short and J 8 bases short, with 20 bases between. The CDR3 is 17 residues long. As DNA, the CDR3 is TGTGCCAGCAGCTTAGAGTTTCCGGTAGCCCGTAGTGATGAGCAGTTCTTC. Amino acids: CASSLEFPVARSDEQFF.

The chain uses TRBV20-1 and TRBJ2-1, with a weak D call TRBD2 (6 bases). The CDR3 covers 15 residues. The V gene's germline CDR1 is DFQATT and CDR2 SNEGSKA (reference sequence). Trimming pared 1 base from V and 2 bases from J, leaving 12 bases between. The CDR3 nucleotides read TGCAGTGCTAGAGTGGCGGGAAAAGCCTACAATGAGCAGTTCTTC. Translating gives CSARVAGKAYNEQFF.

The gene calls are TRBV28 and TRBJ2-5; 8 bases match TRBD1. CDR1 and CDR2 from the germline V gene are MDHEN and SYDVKM. V shed 3 bases, J shed 5 bases, and the junction held 11 bases outside the gene matches. The CDR3 has 16 residues. CDR3 protein: CASSFALDREGETQYF. CDR3 nucleotide sequence: TGTGCCAGCAGTTTCGCATTGGACAGGGAAGGGGAGACCCAGTACTTC.

This clonotype was counted only a few times. The J gene is TRBJ2-3, the V gene TRBV13, with 10 bases identical to TRBD2. V shed 1 base and J 0 bases; nucleotides not matched to a gene: 7. CDR3 length: 18 residues. The germline V gene encodes CDR1 PRHDT and CDR2 FYEKMQ (reference sequence). DNA of the CDR3: TGTGCCAGCAGCTTAGTAAGGGGGACTAGCGTAAGCACAGATACGCAGTATTTT. It encodes CASSLVRGTSVSTDTQYF.

The V and J genes are TRBV27 and TRBJ2-2; 9 positions agree with TRBD2. Germline CDR1 is MNHEY and CDR2 is SMNVEV (reference sequence). The CDR3 extends over 14 amino acids. Trimming cost V 5 bases and J 6 bases; bases outside gene matches: 4. CDR3 nucleotide sequence: TGTGCCAGCAGTAGTAGCGGGAGTGCCGGGGAGCTGTTTTTT. Translated, it gives CASSSSGSAGELFF.

This clonotype turned up a few times. The rearrangement links TRBV29-1 to TRBJ2-1; TRBD2 matches 11 bases. The CDR3 loop spans 14 amino acids. Germline V gene data show CDR1 as SQVTM and CDR2 as ANQGSEA. V gave up 7 bases and J gave up 7 bases; unmatched junction bases: 9. The CDR3 reads CSAVTSGILNEQFF. The CDR3 DNA reads as TGCAGCGCGGTGACTAGCGGGATATTAAATGAGCAGTTCTTC.